The entry below gives a single T cell receptor beta chain sequence along with its context. This entry comes from a study of monozygotic twins with inflammatory bowel disease. TCRdb re-called the 5' RACE reads; one entry per CDR3 protein, DNA not given. This sample's table reports 200,000 to 250,000 distinct CDR3 sequences. Germline CDR1 SGHRS, CDR2 YFSETQ. The CDR3 has 14 residues. The V gene is TRBV5-1, the J gene TRBJ1-2. The receptor's source is a human donor with ulcerative colitis or Crohn's disease, or a healthy co-twin of an affected twin (not recorded which). Sequencing was done on a sample of blood. The CDR3 is CASSPSGGPDGYTF. Full variable domain (missing parts from reference TRBV5-1 and TRBJ1-2): KAGVTQTPRYLIKTRGQQVTLSCSPISGHRSVSWYQQTPGQGLQFLFEYFSETQRNKGNFPGRFSGRQFSNSRSEMNVSTLELGDSALYLCASSPSGGPDGYTFGSGTRLTVV.